This T cell receptor (beta chain) was observed in a study of technical replicates of blood from four donors. Here immunoSEQ multiplex PCR was the method, and the copy in TCRdb shows in-frame clones only, minus some. Of more than 70,000 clones listed, roughly 97% were seen once; the top ten hold around 0.22%. V was pared by 0 bases and J by 0 bases, with 12 bases between. The CDR3 totals 15 residues. Germline CDR1 SQVTM, CDR2 ANQGSEA. Sequencing was performed on T cells isolated from PBMCs. The chain uses TRBV29-1 and TRBJ2-7, with D unclear. This TCR was recovered from a human donor in good health. In DNA, the CDR3 is TGCAGCGTTGAAGATCTGGGCAGGAACTCCTACGAGCAGTACTTC. Its protein is CSVEDLGRNSYEQYF.